This is a list of T cell receptor beta chains from one sample in a study of Graves' ophthalmopathy and Graves' hyperthyroidism. TCRdb re-called the multiplex PCR reads with MiXCR, one entry per CDR3 protein. This repertoire shows about 410,000 distinct CDR3 sequences, about 17% found once; its top ten account for about 1.4%. The sample consisted of peripheral blood. The receptors come from a woman between 18 and 29 years old with Graves' ophthalmopathy. Each CDR3 is given with its conserved first and last residue. D genes are given only for firm matches. Some rows mark clone size as missing; the rest say once, few, many or name a class of expanded clone.

clone_size j_call v_call cdr3_length d_call cdr3_aa cdr3_nt
many TRBJ2-7 TRBV18 16 TRBD2 CASSPVAGGPPHEQYF TGTGCCAGCTCACCTGTAGCGGGAGGGCCTCCACACGAGCAGTACTTC
many TRBJ2-5 TRBV10-3 20 TRBD2 CAISDPPRTSPKRLQETQYF TGTGCCATCAGTGATCCCCCCCGGACTAGCCCCAAGAGATTACAAGAGACCCAGTACTTC
- TRBJ1-1 TRBV7-9 15 - CASSQVVGMNTEAFF TGTGCCAGCAGCCAAGTCGTGGGAATGAACACTGAAGCTTTCTTT
many TRBJ2-5 TRBV28 13 - CASSLVGGETLYF TGTGCCAGCAGTTTAGTCGGAGGAGAGACCCTGTACTTC
many TRBJ2-2 TRBV28 15 - CASRLRLAHTGELFF TGTGCCAGCAGGTTAAGGCTAGCGCACACCGGGGAGCTGTTTTTT
many TRBJ1-5 TRBV12-3/TRBV12-4 19 TRBD1 CASSFNRDRGTNSNQPQHF TGTGCCAGCAGTTTCAACCGGGACAGGGGGACAAATAGCAATCAGCCCCAGCATTTT
- TRBJ2-5 TRBV6-1 15 - CASSLRNRRGETQYF TGTGCCAGCAGTCTCAGAAATCGAAGGGGAGAGACCCAGTACTTC
many TRBJ1-3 TRBV12-3/TRBV12-4 16 - CASSFKDAGSGNTIYF TGTGCCAGCAGTTTTAAGGACGCCGGCTCTGGAAACACCATATATTTT
- TRBJ2-5 TRBV11-2 18 - CASSPEGGGAPAGKTQYF TGTGCCAGCAGCCCCGAAGGGGGGGGCGCTCCGGCGGGAAAGACCCAGTACTTC
- TRBJ2-7 TRBV5-1 11 - CASSQGGVEYF TGCGCCAGCAGCCAAGGGGGAGTGGAGTACTTC
many TRBJ1-1 TRBV6-5 13 - CASSVKWYTEAFF TGTGCCAGCAGCGTCAAATGGTACACTGAAGCTTTCTTT
many TRBJ2-5 TRBV20-1 13 - CSATPSGRETQYF TGCAGTGCTACCCCCTCGGGTAGGGAGACCCAGTACTTC
- TRBJ1-3 TRBV27 15 - CASSLSVPSRNTIYF TGTGCCAGCAGTTTATCGGTTCCATCCAGAAACACCATATATTTT
few TRBJ2-6 TRBV6-2/TRBV6-3 18 TRBD1 CARIGQGGGISGANVLTF TGTGCCAGGATCGGACAGGGGGGTGGTATCTCTGGGGCCAACGTCCTGACTTTC
- TRBJ1-2 TRBV7-9 13 - CASSFGGEGGYTF TGTGCCAGCAGCTTCGGCGGCGAAGGGGGCTACACCTTC
many TRBJ2-7 TRBV6-5 14 TRBD2 CASNTAGGWSEQYF TGTGCCAGCAACACAGCGGGAGGTTGGAGCGAGCAGTACTTC
many TRBJ2-2 TRBV10-1 17 - CASSRGRGARNTGELFF TGCGCCAGCAGTAGAGGGAGAGGAGCCCGGAACACCGGGGAGCTGTTTTTT
- TRBJ1-5 TRBV12-5 17 TRBD1 CASGLGQGSFSNQPQHF TGTGCTAGTGGCCTCGGACAGGGTAGTTTTAGCAATCAGCCCCAGCATTTT
many TRBJ2-2 TRBV7-8 16 TRBD1 CASSLAGTGNTGELFF TGTGCCAGCAGCTTAGCGGGGACAGGAAACACCGGGGAGCTGTTTTTT
many TRBJ2-2 TRBV29-1 12 - CSVEGNGGELFF TGCAGCGTTGAGGGGAACGGCGGGGAGCTGTTTTTT
many TRBJ2-7 TRBV20-1 15 TRBD2 CSARDLAGYSYEQYF TGCAGTGCTAGAGATCTAGCGGGGTACTCCTACGAGCAGTACTTC
many TRBJ2-7 TRBV18 13 - CASSPGTQYEQYF TGTGCCAGCTCACCAGGGACACAATACGAGCAGTACTTC
- TRBJ1-1 TRBV6-5 15 - CASSYYGTREAEAFF TGTGCCAGCAGTTACTACGGGACCAGGGAGGCTGAAGCTTTCTTT
- TRBJ1-6 TRBV7-2 14 - CASSNTGRNSPLHF TGTGCCAGCAGCAACACCGGGCGAAATTCACCCCTCCACTTT
many TRBJ2-2 TRBV12-3/TRBV12-4 18 TRBD2 CASSLMSGLAGGTGELFF TGTGCCAGCAGTTTAATGTCAGGACTAGCGGGAGGGACCGGGGAGCTGTTTTTT
many TRBJ2-7 TRBV5-1 14 - CASSLVDPRDEQYF TGCGCCAGCAGCTTGGTCGATCCAAGGGACGAGCAGTACTTC
- TRBJ2-7 TRBV6-2/TRBV6-3 12 - CASRRGTYEQYF TGTGCCAGCAGGAGAGGGACCTACGAGCAGTACTTC
many TRBJ2-7 TRBV7-3 17 - CASSLTGPGGTSYEQYF TGTGCCAGCAGCTTAACGGGTCCAGGCGGTACCTCCTACGAGCAGTACTTC
- TRBJ2-7 TRBV6-1 12 - CASSNRAGEQYF TGTGCCAGCAGCAACCGGGCCGGCGAGCAGTACTTC
many TRBJ2-7 TRBV20-1 14 - CSAPFSLGGYEQYF TGCAGTGCCCCCTTTTCCCTAGGGGGATACGAGCAGTACTTC
many TRBJ2-2 TRBV12-3/TRBV12-4 15 - CATPGSRGRPGELFF TGTGCCACCCCTGGCAGCAGGGGCCGCCCCGGGGAGCTGTTTTTT
- TRBJ2-2 TRBV3-1 16 - CAGSQDFLRPTGELFF TGTGCCGGCAGCCAAGATTTCCTTCGCCCCACCGGGGAGCTGTTTTTT
- TRBJ1-1 TRBV20-1 13 TRBD1 CSAHDRGRTEAFF TGCAGTGCCCACGACAGGGGGCGGACTGAAGCTTTCTTT
- TRBJ2-7 TRBV18 13 - CASSPPNSYEQYF TGTGCCAGCTCACCACCGAACAGCTACGAGCAGTACTTC
many TRBJ2-5 TRBV28 18 TRBD1 CASSLYLAEQGAPGTQYF TGTGCCAGCAGTTTATACCTGGCGGAACAGGGGGCCCCTGGGACCCAGTACTTC
- TRBJ2-5 TRBV30 15 TRBD2 CAWSVLAGPRETQYF TGTGCCTGGAGTGTACTAGCGGGACCTAGGGAGACCCAGTACTTC
once TRBJ1-1 TRBV28 15 TRBD1 CASSSTGGLITEAFF TGTGCCAGCAGTTCGACAGGGGGCTTGATCACTGAAGCTTTCTTT
many TRBJ2-7 TRBV24-1 16 TRBD1 CATSDPGTGGGDEQYF TGTGCCACCAGTGACCCCGGGACAGGGGGTGGGGACGAGCAGTACTTC
- TRBJ2-5 TRBV7-2 14 - CASSRQYKQETQYF TGTGCCAGCAGCCGACAGTATAAACAAGAGACCCAGTACTTC
many TRBJ1-2 TRBV12-3/TRBV12-4 16 TRBD1 CASSLATGAPSYGYTF TGTGCCAGCAGTTTAGCGACAGGGGCCCCCAGCTATGGCTACACCTTC
many TRBJ1-5 TRBV12-3/TRBV12-4 15 TRBD1 CASRFNGQGYQPQHF TGTGCCAGCAGGTTTAATGGACAGGGGTATCAGCCCCAGCATTTT